The source of this TCR beta chain is a study of blood T cell repertoires in COVID-19. Across the whole study: Samples of COVID-19 (acute and convalescent) were obtained from the United States, Italy and Spain.

Original methodology: By means of reference gene primer amplification, nucleated cell counts were estimated. Profiled with immunoSEQ multiplex PCR; TCRdb holds only in-frame clones, not every one. The DNA gave D and trimming, while V, J and clone size come from that table. The table has around 190,000 clones, roughly 90% seen once. Across under 25 US areas, participants ranged in age from about 18 to 90 years. Clinical histories supplied by participants themselves formed the basis of cohort assignment. In germline, CDR1 is MDHEN, CDR2 SYDVKM. The V and J ends lost 2 bases and 7 bases respectively, with 12 bases between them. The CDR3 extends over 14 amino acids.

The TCR sequence derives from a man aged 18-30 years with acute COVID-19. J is TRBJ1-5 and V is TRBV28; D is ambiguous. Source material: PBMCs or T cells enriched from blood (not recorded which). The CDR3 sequence: CASSLNSRSQPQHF. CDR3 in DNA: TGTGCCAGCAGTTTAAATTCGCGGAGCCAGCCCCAGCATTTT.